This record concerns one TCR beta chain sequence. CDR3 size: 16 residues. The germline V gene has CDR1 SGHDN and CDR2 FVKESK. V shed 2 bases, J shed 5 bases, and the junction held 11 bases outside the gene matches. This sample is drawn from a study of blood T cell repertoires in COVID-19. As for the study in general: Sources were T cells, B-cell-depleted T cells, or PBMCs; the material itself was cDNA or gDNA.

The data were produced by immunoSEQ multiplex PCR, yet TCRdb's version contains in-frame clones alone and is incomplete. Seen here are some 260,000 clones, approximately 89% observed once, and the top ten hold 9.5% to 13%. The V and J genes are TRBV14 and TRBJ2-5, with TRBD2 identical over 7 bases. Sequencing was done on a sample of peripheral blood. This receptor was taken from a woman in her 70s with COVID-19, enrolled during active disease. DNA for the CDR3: TGTGCCAGCAGCCAATCCAGGGAGGGGAGGAGGGAGACCCAGTACTTC. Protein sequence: CASSQSREGRRETQYF.